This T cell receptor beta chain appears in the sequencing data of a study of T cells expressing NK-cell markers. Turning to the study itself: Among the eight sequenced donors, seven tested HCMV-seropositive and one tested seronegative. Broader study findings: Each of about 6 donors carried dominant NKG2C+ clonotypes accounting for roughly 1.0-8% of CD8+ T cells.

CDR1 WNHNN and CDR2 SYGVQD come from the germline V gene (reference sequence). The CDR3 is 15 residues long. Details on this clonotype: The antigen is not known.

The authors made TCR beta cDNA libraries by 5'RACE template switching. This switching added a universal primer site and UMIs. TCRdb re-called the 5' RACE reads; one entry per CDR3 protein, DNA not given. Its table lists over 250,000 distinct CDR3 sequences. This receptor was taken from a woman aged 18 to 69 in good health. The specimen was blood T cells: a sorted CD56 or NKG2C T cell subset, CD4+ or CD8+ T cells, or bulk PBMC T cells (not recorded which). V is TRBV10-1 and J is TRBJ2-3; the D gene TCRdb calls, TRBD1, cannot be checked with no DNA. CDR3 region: CASRRGFATGDTQYF.